This record concerns one T cell receptor (beta chain) sequence. Its recognized antigen is unknown. The CDR3 ends on some other residue instead of the conserved phenylalanine or tryptophan, so this is likely a read error. Via the germline V gene, CDR1 is KGHDR and CDR2 SFDVKD. The CDR3 length is 16 residues, termini included. Just CDR3 DNA is preserved here, 48 bases in frame from base 1. For this chain, trimming is 7 bases at the V end and 4 bases at the J end, and the number of junction bases without a gene match is 12. The library was made by PCR. Sequencing instrument: Illumina MiSeq. TCRdb itself trimmed the public reads at Q25 with fastp, ran MiXCR and retained productive beta chains. Records with the same CDR3 protein are collapsed into one entry carrying the most frequent genes and DNA. The sample includes roughly 16,000 distinct CDR3 sequences, with approximately 35% observed a single time. The top ten clonotypes cover 1.5% to 2% of the sample.

These data belong to a study of regulatory and conventional T cells in breast cancer (dated by TCRdb to 2013 to 2016). The sequence links TRBV24-1 to TRBJ1-1, and 9 junction bases match TRBD1. Sequenced: conventional T cells from blood. The source of this sequence is a female donor in good health. The nucleotides are TGTGCCACCAGCGACACAGGGGGCTCAGGGGGCACTGAAGCTTTCTCT. It codes for CATSDTGGSGGTEAFS.